A selection of T cell receptor beta chains follows, all from one sample in a study of shared clonotypes between healthy human individuals. Sequenced by immunoSEQ multiplex PCR; TCRdb stores in-frame clones only, minus some. The sample consists of 550,000 to 650,000 clones, around 96% of them appearing once. The sample was naive CD8+ T cells sorted from blood. The receptors derive from a woman in her 30s in good health. CDR3s include the opening cysteine and the closing phenylalanine or tryptophan.

J gene,V gene,CDR3 protein
TRBJ2-7,TRBV11-2,CASSLEADHFGYF
TRBJ1-3,TRBV2,CASTAGAHSGNTIYF
TRBJ2-7,TRBV9,CASSVGTGSSYEQYF
TRBJ1-2,TRBV27,CASRTTPMGGYTF
TRBJ2-7,TRBV6-5,CASSTLTQKQYEQYF
TRBJ2-3,TRBV13,CASSFSASGSLNTDTQYF
TRBJ1-1,TRBV7-6,CASRPGPQAQAFF
TRBJ2-7,TRBV7-8,CASPPEQGPYEQYF
TRBJ2-1,TRBV2,CASSVNEQFF
TRBJ1-5,TRBV5-6,CASSPTGKFIQPQHF
TRBJ2-1,TRBV10-1,CASRTHSTVGPEEQFF
TRBJ1-1,TRBV7-9,CASSFGGMNTEAFF
TRBJ1-3,TRBV7-6,CASSSPDGSSGNTIYF
TRBJ1-2,TRBV5-4,CASSLAGNYGYTF
TRBJ2-5,TRBV5-4,CASSWESEETQYF
TRBJ2-5,TRBV4-1,CASSPVEGRGQETQYF
TRBJ2-7,TRBV2,CASVGTVSYEQYF
TRBJ2-7,TRBV7-9,CASSLNQGATTPYEQYF
TRBJ1-5,TRBV7-9,CASSLGDSNQPQHF
TRBJ1-5,TRBV2,CASSAGQINQPQHF
TRBJ2-3,TRBV29-1,CSVVGLTGTSGWTDTQYF
TRBJ1-5,TRBV2,CASSDRTRVGGQPQHF